This T cell receptor beta chain was identified during a study of human T cells and chemical hapten exposure. Specified time point: patch test 1, 2 weeks after DPC sensitization. Treatment described: therapeutic diphenylcyclopropenone sensitization with weekly scalp DPC. This clonotype was seen a few times. Germline assignment: CDR1 SGHTA and CDR2 FQGTGA. The CDR3 is 17 residues long. Trimming cost V 2 bases and J 4 bases; bases outside gene matches: 11. One entry per CDR3 protein results from TCRdb running MiXCR on the RACE reads. The sample contains roughly 160,000 distinct CDR3 sequences, approximately 15% of which appear only once.

Sample: whole blood, taken in connection with sensitization to the hapten diphenylcyclopropenone (DPC). The TCR originated in a woman in her thirties with alopecia areata. Some clones in this sample may be carry-over from other donors' samples. J is TRBJ1-3 and V is TRBV7-3, with 7 bases that match TRBD1. CDR3 sequence: CASSLPLRGGKGNTIYF. The DNA for the CDR3 is TGTGCCAGCAGCTTACCCCTCCGAGGGGGCAAAGGAAACACCATATATTTT. The full variable domain, rest sourced from reference TRBV7-3 and TRBJ1-3, is GAGVSQTPSNKVTEKGKYVELRCDPISGHTALYWYRQSLGQGPEFLIYFQGTGAADDSGLPNDRFFAVRPEGSVSTLKIQRTERGDSAVYLCASSLPLRGGKGNTIYFGEGSWLTVV.